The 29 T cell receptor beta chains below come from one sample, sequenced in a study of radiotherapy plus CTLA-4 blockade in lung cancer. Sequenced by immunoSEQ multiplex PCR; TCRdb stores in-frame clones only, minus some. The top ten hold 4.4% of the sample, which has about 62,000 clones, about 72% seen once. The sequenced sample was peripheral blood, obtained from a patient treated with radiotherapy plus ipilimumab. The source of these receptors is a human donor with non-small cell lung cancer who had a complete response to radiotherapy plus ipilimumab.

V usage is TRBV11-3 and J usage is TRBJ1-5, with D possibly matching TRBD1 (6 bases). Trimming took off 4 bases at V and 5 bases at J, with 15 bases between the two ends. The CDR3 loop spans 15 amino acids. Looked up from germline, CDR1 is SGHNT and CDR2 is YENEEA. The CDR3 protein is CASSWGGGGYQPQHF. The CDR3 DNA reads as TGTGCCAGCAGCTGGGGGGGAGGGGGATATCAGCCCCAGCATTTT.

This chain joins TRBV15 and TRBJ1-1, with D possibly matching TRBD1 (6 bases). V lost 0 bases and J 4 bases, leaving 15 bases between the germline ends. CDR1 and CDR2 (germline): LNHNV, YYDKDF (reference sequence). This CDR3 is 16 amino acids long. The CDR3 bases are TGTGCCACCAGCAGAGATCAGGACAGACCGGGCACTGAAGCTTTCTTT. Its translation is CATSRDQDRPGTEAFF.

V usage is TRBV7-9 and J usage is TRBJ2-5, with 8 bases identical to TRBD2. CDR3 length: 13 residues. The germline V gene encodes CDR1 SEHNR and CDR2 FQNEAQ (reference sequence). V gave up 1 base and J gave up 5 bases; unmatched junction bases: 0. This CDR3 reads CASSLGLAETQYF. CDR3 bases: TGTGCCAGCAGCTTAGGACTAGCGGAGACCCAGTACTTC.

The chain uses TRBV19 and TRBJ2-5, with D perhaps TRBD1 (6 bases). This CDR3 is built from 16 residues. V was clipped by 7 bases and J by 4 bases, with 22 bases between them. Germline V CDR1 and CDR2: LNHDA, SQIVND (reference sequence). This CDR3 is CASTTDGQGSGETQYF. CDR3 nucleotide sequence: TGTGCCAGTACCACTGATGGGCAGGGGTCCGGAGAGACCCAGTACTTC.

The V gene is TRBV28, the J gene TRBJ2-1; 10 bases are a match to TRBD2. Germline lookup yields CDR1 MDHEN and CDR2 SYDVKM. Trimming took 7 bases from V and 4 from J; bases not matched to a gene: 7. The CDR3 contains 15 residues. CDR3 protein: CASNIGGLAYNEQFF. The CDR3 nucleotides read TGTGCCAGCAACATAGGGGGACTAGCGTACAATGAGCAGTTCTTC. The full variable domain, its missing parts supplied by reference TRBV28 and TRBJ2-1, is DVKVTQSSRYLVKRTGEKVFLECVQDMDHENMFWYRQDPGLGLRLIYFSYDVKMKEKGDIPEGYSVSREKKERFSLILESASTNQTSMYLCASNIGGLAYNEQFFGPGTRLTVL.

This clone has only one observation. The CDR3 is CASSDHRAGGELFF. In DNA form, the CDR3 reads TGTGCCAGCAGCGACCACAGGGCCGGCGGGGAGCTGTTTTTT. The chain carries TRBV2 and TRBJ2-2; TRBD1 is a possible D gene (6 bases). V lost 6 bases to trimming and J lost 7 bases, with 15 bases between them. CDR3 size: 14 residues. Germline CDR1 reads SNHLY; CDR2 reads FYNNEI.

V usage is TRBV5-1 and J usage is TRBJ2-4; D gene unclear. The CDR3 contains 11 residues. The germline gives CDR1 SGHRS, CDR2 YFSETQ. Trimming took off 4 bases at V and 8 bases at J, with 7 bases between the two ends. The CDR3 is CASSLEDIQYF. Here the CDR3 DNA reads TGCGCCAGCAGCCTTGAGGACATTCAGTACTTC.

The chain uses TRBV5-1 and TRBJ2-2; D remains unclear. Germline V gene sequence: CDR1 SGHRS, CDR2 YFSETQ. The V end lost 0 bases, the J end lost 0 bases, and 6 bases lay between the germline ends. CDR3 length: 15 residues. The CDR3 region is CASSLGSSNTGELFF. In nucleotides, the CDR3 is TGCGCCAGCAGCTTGGGGAGTTCGAACACCGGGGAGCTGTTTTTT.

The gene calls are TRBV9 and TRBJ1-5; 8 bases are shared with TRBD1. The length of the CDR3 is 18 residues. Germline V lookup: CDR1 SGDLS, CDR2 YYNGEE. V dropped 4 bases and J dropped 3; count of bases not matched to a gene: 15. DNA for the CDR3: TGTGCCAGCAGCCCCGATCCAGGGCAGGGGGCTATCAATCAGCCCCAGCATTTT. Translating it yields CASSPDPGQGAINQPQHF.

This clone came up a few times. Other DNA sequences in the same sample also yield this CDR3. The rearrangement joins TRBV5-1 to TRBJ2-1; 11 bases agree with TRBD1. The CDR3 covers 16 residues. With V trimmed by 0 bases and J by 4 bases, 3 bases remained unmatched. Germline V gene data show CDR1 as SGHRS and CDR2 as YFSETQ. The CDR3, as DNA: TGCGCCAGCAGCTTGGAGGGGACAGGGGGGTACAATGAGCAGTTCTTC. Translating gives CASSLEGTGGYNEQFF. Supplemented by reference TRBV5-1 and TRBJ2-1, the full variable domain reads KAGVTQTPRYLIKTRGQQVTLSCSPISGHRSVSWYQQTPGQGLQFLFEYFSETQRNKGNFPGRFSGRQFSNSRSEMNVSTLELGDSALYLCASSLEGTGGYNEQFFGPGTRLTVL.

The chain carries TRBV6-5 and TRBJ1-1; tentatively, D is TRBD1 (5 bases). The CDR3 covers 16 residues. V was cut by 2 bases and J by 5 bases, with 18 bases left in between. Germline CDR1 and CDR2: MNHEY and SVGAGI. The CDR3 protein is CASSYVSTSGGTEAFF. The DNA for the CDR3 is TGTGCCAGCAGTTACGTATCAACATCCGGGGGGACTGAAGCTTTCTTT.

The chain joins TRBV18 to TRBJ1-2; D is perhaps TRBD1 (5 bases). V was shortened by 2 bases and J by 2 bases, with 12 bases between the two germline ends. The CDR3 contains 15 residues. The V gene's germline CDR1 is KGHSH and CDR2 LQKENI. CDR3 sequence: CASSPMGVSNYGYTF. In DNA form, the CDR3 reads TGTGCCAGCTCACCAATGGGGGTCTCAAACTATGGCTACACCTTC.

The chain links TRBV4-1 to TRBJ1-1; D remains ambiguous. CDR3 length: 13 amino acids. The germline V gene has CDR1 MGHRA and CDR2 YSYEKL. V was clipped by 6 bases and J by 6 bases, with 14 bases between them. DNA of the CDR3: TGCGCCAGCAGGCAGATCGAAGGCCCTGAAGCTTTCTTT. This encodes CASRQIEGPEAFF.

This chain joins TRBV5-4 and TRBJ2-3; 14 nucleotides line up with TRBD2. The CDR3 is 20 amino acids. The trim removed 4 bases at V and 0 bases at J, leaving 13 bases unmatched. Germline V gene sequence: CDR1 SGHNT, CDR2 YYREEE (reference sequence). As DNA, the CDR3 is TGTGCCAGCAGCCCCGGACTAGCGGGAGGTTCCAGATTAAGCACAGATACGCAGTATTTT. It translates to CASSPGLAGGSRLSTDTQYF.

This chain's CDR3 is CASSALVDRGRENTEAFF. CDR3 DNA: TGTGCCAGCAGCGCCCTAGTAGACAGGGGGCGTGAGAACACTGAAGCTTTCTTT. This rearrangement joins TRBV5-5 to TRBJ1-1; TRBD1 agrees at 10 bases. This CDR3 has 18 residues. V trimming: 4 bases; J trimming: 1 base; junction bases outside the gene matches: 13. The germline CDR1 and CDR2 sequences are SGHKS and YYEKEE (reference sequence).

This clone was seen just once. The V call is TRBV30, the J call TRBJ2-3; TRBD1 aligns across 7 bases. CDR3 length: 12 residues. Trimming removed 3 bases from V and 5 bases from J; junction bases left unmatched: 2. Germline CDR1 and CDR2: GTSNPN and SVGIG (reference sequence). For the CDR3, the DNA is TGTGCCTGGAGACAGGGGATAGATACGCAGTATTTT. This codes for CAWRQGIDTQYF.

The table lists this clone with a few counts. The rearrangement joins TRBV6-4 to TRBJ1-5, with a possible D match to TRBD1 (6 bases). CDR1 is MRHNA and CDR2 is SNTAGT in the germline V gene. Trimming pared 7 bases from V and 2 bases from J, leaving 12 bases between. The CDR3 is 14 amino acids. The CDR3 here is CASKTGCCNQPQHF. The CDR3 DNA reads TGTGCCAGCAAAACAGGGTGTTGCAATCAGCCCCAGCATTTT.

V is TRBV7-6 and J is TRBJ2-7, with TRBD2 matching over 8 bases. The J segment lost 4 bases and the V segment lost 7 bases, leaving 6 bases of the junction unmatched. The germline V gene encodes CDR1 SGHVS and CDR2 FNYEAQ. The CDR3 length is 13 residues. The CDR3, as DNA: TGTGCCAGCACCTCTTCGGGGGGGTACGAGCAGTACTTC. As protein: CASTSSGGYEQYF.

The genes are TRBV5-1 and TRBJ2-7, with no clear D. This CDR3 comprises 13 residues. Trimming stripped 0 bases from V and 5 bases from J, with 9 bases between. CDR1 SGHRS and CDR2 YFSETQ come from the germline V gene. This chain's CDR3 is CASSLVDGDEQYF. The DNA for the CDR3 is TGCGCCAGCAGCTTGGTCGACGGCGACGAGCAGTACTTC.

CDR3 loop: CASQQPFSGNTIYF. CDR3 DNA sequence: TGTGCCAGCCAACAGCCCTTCTCTGGAAACACCATATATTTT. The V and J genes are TRBV7-2 and TRBJ1-3; D gene unclear. Per the germline V gene, CDR1 is SGHTA and CDR2 is FQGNSA. V lost 8 bases and J 0 bases, leaving 11 bases between the germline ends. CDR3 length: 14 residues.

This CDR3 reads CASKSHAGNEQYF. In DNA form, the CDR3 reads TGTGCCAGCAAATCCCATGCAGGCAACGAGCAGTACTTC. The V gene is TRBV28, the J gene TRBJ2-7; no firm D call. Looked up from germline, CDR1 is MDHEN and CDR2 is SYDVKM. There are 13 residues in the CDR3. The V gene lost 7 bases and the J gene lost 5 bases, with 15 bases spanning the gap.

CDR3 sequence (DNA): TGTGCCAGCAGCCAAGGGACAGCGAACACTGAAGCTTTCTTT. Amino acid sequence: CASSQGTANTEAFF. The chain joins TRBV14 to TRBJ1-1; tentative D call: TRBD1 (6 bases). The V end was cut by 1 base, the J end by 1 base, with 7 bases between. The CDR3 has 14 amino acids. Looked up from germline, CDR1 is SGHDN and CDR2 is FVKESK.

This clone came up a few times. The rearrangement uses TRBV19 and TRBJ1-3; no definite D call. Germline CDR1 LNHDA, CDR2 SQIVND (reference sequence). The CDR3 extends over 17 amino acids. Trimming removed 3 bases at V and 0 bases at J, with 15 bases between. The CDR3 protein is CASSIPAGEISGNTIYF. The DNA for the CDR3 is TGTGCCAGTAGTATCCCGGCAGGAGAAATCTCTGGAAACACCATATATTTT.

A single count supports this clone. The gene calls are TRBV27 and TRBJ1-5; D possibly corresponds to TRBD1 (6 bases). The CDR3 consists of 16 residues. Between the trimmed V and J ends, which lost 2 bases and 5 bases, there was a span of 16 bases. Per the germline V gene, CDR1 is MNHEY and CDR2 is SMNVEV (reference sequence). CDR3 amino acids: CASSLIGGGGDQPQHF. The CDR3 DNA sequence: TGTGCCAGCAGTTTAATCGGTGGGGGCGGCGATCAGCCCCAGCATTTT.

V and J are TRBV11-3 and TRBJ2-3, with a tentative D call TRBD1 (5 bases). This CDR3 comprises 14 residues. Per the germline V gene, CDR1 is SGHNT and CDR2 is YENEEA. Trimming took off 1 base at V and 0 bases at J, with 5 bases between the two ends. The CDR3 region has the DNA TGTGCCAGCAGCTTAGGACAGAGCACAGATACGCAGTATTTT. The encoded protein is CASSLGQSTDTQYF.

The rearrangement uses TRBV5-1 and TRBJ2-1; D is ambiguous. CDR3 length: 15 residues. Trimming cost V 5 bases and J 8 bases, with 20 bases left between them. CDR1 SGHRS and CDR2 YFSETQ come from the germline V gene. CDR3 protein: CASRASRATHHEQFF. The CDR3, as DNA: TGCGCCAGCAGGGCTTCTAGAGCCACACACCATGAGCAGTTCTTC.

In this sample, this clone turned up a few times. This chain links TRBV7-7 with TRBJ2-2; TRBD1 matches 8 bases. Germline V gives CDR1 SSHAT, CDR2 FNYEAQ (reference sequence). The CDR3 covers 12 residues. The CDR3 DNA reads TGTGCAACAGGGGGATGGACCGGGGAGCTGTTTTTT. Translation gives CATGGWTGELFF. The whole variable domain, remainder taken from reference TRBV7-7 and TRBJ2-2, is GAGVSQSPRYKVTKRGQDVTLRCDPISSHATLYWYQQALGQGPEFLTYFNYEAQPDKSGLPSDRFSAERPEGSISTLTIQRTEQRDSAMYRCATGGWTGELFFGEGSRLTVL.

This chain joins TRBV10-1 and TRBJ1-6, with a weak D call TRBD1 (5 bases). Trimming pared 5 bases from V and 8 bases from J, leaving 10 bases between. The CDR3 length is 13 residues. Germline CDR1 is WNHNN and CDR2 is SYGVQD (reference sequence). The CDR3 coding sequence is TGCGCCAGCAGTCCTGAGGGGTATTCACCCCTCCACTTT. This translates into CASSPEGYSPLHF.

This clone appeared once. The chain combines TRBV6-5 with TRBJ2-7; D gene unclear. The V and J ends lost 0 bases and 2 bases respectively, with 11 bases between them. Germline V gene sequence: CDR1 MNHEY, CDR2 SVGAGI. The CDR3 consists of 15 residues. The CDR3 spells CASSYSSPAPYEQYF. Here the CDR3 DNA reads TGTGCCAGCAGTTACTCGTCTCCGGCCCCCTACGAGCAGTACTTC.